Following are 23 T cell receptor beta chains from one sample sequenced in a study of blood T cell repertoires in COVID-19. The method was immunoSEQ multiplex PCR; TCRdb's version includes in-frame clones alone and lacks a portion of them. The data show about 50,000 clones, under 90% seen once. Sequences were obtained from peripheral blood. These receptors originate from a woman over 75 with COVID-19, enrolled during active disease.

J is TRBJ1-3 and V is TRBV5-1; D is unresolved. Trimming pared 0 bases from V and 0 bases from J, leaving 4 bases between. Germline V lookup: CDR1 SGHRS, CDR2 YFSETQ. This CDR3 has 14 amino acids. DNA for the CDR3: TGCGCCAGCAGCTTGGACACCTCTGGAAACACCATATATTTT. Translated: CASSLDTSGNTIYF.

The chain uses TRBV6-5 and TRBJ1-2; D unresolved. Germline V gene data show CDR1 as MNHEY and CDR2 as SVGAGI. The germline V and J ends were trimmed by 7 bases and 3 bases, with 15 bases remaining between them. This CDR3 spans 14 amino acids. CDR3 region: CASKEGGSDYGYTF. Here the CDR3 DNA reads TGTGCCAGCAAAGAAGGTGGGAGCGACTATGGCTACACCTTC.

J is TRBJ1-1 and V is TRBV11-1, with TRBD1 as a possible D gene (6 bases). Germline lookup yields CDR1 SGHAT and CDR2 FQDESV (reference sequence). The CDR3 totals 12 residues. Trimming left V 2 bases short and J 5 bases short, with 6 bases between. DNA of the CDR3: TGTGCCAGCAGCTTACAGGGGACTGAAGCTTTCTTT. Amino acids: CASSLQGTEAFF. Using reference TRBV11-1 and TRBJ1-1 for the parts outside the CDR3, the full variable domain is EAEVAQSPRYKITEKSQAVAFWCDPISGHATLYWYRQILGQGPELLVQFQDESVVDDSQLPKDRFSAERLKGVDSTLKIQPAELGDSAMYLCASSLQGTEAFFGQGTRLTVV.

This clone has only one observation. In DNA form, the CDR3 reads TGTGCCAGCAGCCGGTCCGCGGGGGCAGATGAGCAGTTCTTC. This gives the protein CASSRSAGADEQFF. The chain carries TRBV3-1 (or the pseudogene TRBV3-2) and TRBJ2-1; D possibly corresponds to TRBD2 (7 bases). Between the trimmed V and J ends, which lost 4 bases and 8 bases, there was a span of 15 bases. Germline CDR1 is LGHDT and CDR2 is YNNKEL (reference sequence). The CDR3 is made up of 14 amino acids.

The chain couples TRBV5-1 to TRBJ2-1, with TRBD2 identical over 7 bases. Looked up from germline, CDR1 is SGHRS and CDR2 is YFSETQ. The CDR3 runs to 13 residues. V shed 2 bases, J shed 10 bases, and the junction held 6 bases outside the gene matches. CDR3 in DNA: TGCGCCAGCAGCTTACGGGGAGGGGACGAGCAGTTCTTC. Its translation is CASSLRGGDEQFF.

This clone has a handful of counts. The chain links TRBV6-5 to TRBJ1-3; 7 bases map to TRBD1. V was pared by 7 bases and J by 12 bases, with 9 bases of the junction left unmatched. From germline, CDR1 is MNHEY and CDR2 SVGAGI. This CDR3 has 12 residues. The CDR3 here is CASNFVQGNIYF. The DNA for the CDR3 is TGTGCCAGCAACTTTGTACAGGGGAACATATATTTT.

V and J are TRBV5-1 and TRBJ1-3; the D gene is possibly TRBD1 (6 bases). The V gene's germline CDR1 is SGHRS and CDR2 YFSETQ. Between the trimmed V and J ends, which lost 4 bases and 3 bases, there was a span of 11 bases. The CDR3 contains 14 residues. The CDR3 protein is CASSLRGGGNTIYF. The CDR3 bases are TGCGCCAGCAGCCTACGAGGGGGTGGAAACACCATATATTTT.

This clone was seen only once. The chain combines TRBV21-1 with TRBJ1-2; the D segment call TRBD1 is taken from the table without a DNA check. TRBV21-1 is a pseudogene locus. The CDR3 consists of 15 residues. The DNA for the CDR3 is TGTGCCAGCAGCAAAGCGCAGGGGGATGAGTATGGCTACACCTTC. Amino acid sequence: CASSKAQGDEYGYTF.

This clone was seen only once. The chain carries TRBV28 and TRBJ1-2; D ambiguous. Trimming took 4 bases from V and 1 from J, leaving 10 bases between them. CDR1 and CDR2 (germline): MDHEN, SYDVKM. The length of the CDR3 is 14 residues. The CDR3 nucleotides read TGTGCCAGCAGTTCAACCTCAGATAACTATGGCTACACCTTC. Translation: CASSSTSDNYGYTF.

This sequence joins TRBV5-1 and TRBJ2-1; 7 bases map to TRBD2. Germline assignment: CDR1 SGHRS and CDR2 YFSETQ. This CDR3 contains 14 residues. V was clipped by 0 bases and J by 8 bases; unmatched bases: 5. Here the CDR3 reads CASSLGLAVDEQFF. For the CDR3, the DNA is TGCGCCAGCAGCTTGGGACTAGCTGTAGATGAGCAGTTCTTC.

This chain links TRBV5-1 with TRBJ1-1; D is perhaps TRBD1 (6 bases). The CDR3 spans 14 residues. The V end lost 5 bases, the J end lost 1 base, and 12 bases lay between the germline ends. Germline V CDR1 and CDR2: SGHRS, YFSETQ. The CDR3 DNA reads as TGCGCCAGCAGACCGGGACACCGGAACACTGAAGCTTTCTTT. This codes for CASRPGHRNTEAFF.

This clone showed up just once. This chain connects TRBV10-3 to TRBJ1-5; a weak D match, TRBD1 (5 bases). V lost 0 bases and J lost 6, with 6 bases in between. CDR1 and CDR2 (germline): ENHRY, SYGVKD. The CDR3 is 13 residues long. CDR3 nucleotides: TGTGCCATCAGTGAGTCGGGGCCTCAGCCCCAGCATTTT. It yields the protein CAISESGPQPQHF.

This chain connects TRBV12-3 or TRBV12-4 to TRBJ1-2; TRBD1 matches 7 bases. Trimming cost V 7 bases and J 4 bases; bases outside gene matches: 6. The CDR3 consists of 13 residues. CDR3 residues: CASTFRQGYGYTF. For the CDR3, the DNA is TGTGCCAGCACCTTCAGACAGGGCTATGGCTACACCTTC.

The chain uses TRBV7-2 and TRBJ2-1; 9 bases align to TRBD1. The CDR3 loop spans 15 amino acids. Germline values: CDR1 SGHTA, CDR2 FQGNSA. V was pared by 7 bases and J by 7 bases, with 11 bases of the junction left unmatched. CDR3 coding DNA: TGTGCCAGCACCCCGACGGGACAGGGATCTAATGAGCAGTTCTTC. Its protein product is CASTPTGQGSNEQFF. Using reference TRBV7-2 and TRBJ2-1 for the parts outside the CDR3, the full variable domain is GAGVSQSPSNKVTEKGKDVELRCDPISGHTALYWYRQSLGQGLEFLIYFQGNSAPDKSGLPSDRFSAERTGGSVSTLTIQRTQQEDSAVYLCASTPTGQGSNEQFFGPGTRLTVL.

The table lists this clone with a count of one. The chain recombines TRBV7-2 with TRBJ2-7, with 14 bases that match TRBD2. The CDR3 is 18 amino acids. Germline loops: CDR1 SGHTA, CDR2 FQGNSA. Trimming cost V 0 bases and J 3 bases; bases outside gene matches: 7. CDR3 nucleotides: TGTGCCAGCAGCTTAGCAGGACTAGCGGGAGGCCGCCACTACGAGCAGTACTTC. It translates to CASSLAGLAGGRHYEQYF.

The chain recombines TRBV12-5 with TRBJ1-2; D remains unclear. The CDR3 covers 14 residues. V lost 0 bases to trimming and J lost 5 bases, with 10 bases between them. Germline V gives CDR1 LGHNT, CDR2 FRNRAP. CDR3 residues: CASGLVWQEYGYTF. The CDR3 DNA sequence: TGTGCTAGTGGTTTGGTGTGGCAGGAATATGGCTACACCTTC.

The count of this clone is one. The rearrangement uses TRBV6-5 and TRBJ1-6; D unresolved. Per the germline V gene, CDR1 is MNHEY and CDR2 is SVGAGI. The CDR3 is 14 residues long. Trimming removed 2 bases from V and 10 bases from J, with 12 bases in between. CDR3 bases: TGTGCCAGCAGTTACGGCGATTACAGCTCACCCCTCCACTTT. It translates to CASSYGDYSSPLHF.

The rearrangement uses TRBV11-2 and TRBJ1-1, with TRBD1 matching 8 bases. This CDR3 is built from 19 residues. The germline V gene encodes CDR1 SGHAT and CDR2 FQNNGV. Trimming removed 5 bases from V and 7 bases from J; junction bases left unmatched: 24. The CDR3 sequence: CASSQEDRVGSRWWSEAFF. The CDR3 coding sequence is TGTGCCAGCAGCCAAGAGGACAGGGTAGGTAGTCGGTGGTGGAGTGAAGCTTTCTTT.

In this sample, this clone turned up once. V gene TRBV7-8 combines with J gene TRBJ2-7; TRBD1 agrees at 12 bases. The CDR3 totals 16 residues. The trim removed 5 bases at V and 5 bases at J, leaving 10 bases unmatched. In germline, CDR1 is SGHVS, CDR2 FQNEAQ. Here the CDR3 DNA reads TGTGCCAGCAGCCCCCGGACCGGGACAGGGGGCCACGAGCAGTACTTC. Translating it yields CASSPRTGTGGHEQYF.

This chain connects TRBV6-5 to TRBJ2-4; weak D call: TRBD2 (6 bases). Germline CDR1 reads MNHEY; CDR2 reads SVGAGI. The CDR3 contains 15 residues. The V and J ends lost 6 bases and 0 bases respectively, with 12 bases between them. CDR3 protein: CASSGDFGAKNIQYF. CDR3 nucleotide sequence: TGTGCCAGCAGCGGGGACTTTGGAGCCAAAAACATTCAGTACTTC.

CDR3 in amino acids: CASSPIRPGHYQETQYF. CDR3 in DNA: TGTGCCAGCTCACCGATCCGACCGGGACACTACCAAGAGACCCAGTACTTC. V usage is TRBV18 and J usage is TRBJ2-5, with D maybe TRBD1 (6 bases). CDR3 length: 17 residues. CDR1 is KGHSH and CDR2 is LQKENI in the germline V gene. Trimming left V 3 bases short and J 0 bases short, with 17 bases between.

This rearrangement joins TRBV5-1 to TRBJ2-5; 11 bases line up with TRBD2. CDR3 length equals 18 residues. The V gene end was trimmed by 0 bases and the J gene end by 1 base; junction bases not matched to a gene: 8. Per germline, CDR1 SGHRS and CDR2 YFSETQ. CDR3 sequence: CASSLDRRLAGSQETQYF. The DNA of the CDR3 is TGCGCCAGCAGCTTGGATCGGAGACTAGCGGGAAGCCAAGAGACCCAGTACTTC.

The V gene is TRBV6-5, the J gene TRBJ1-1, with TRBD1 identical over 10 bases. J gave up 3 bases and V 7 bases, and 8 bases lay outside the gene matches. Germline V gives CDR1 MNHEY, CDR2 SVGAGI. The CDR3 is 15 residues long. This chain's CDR3 is CASIRQGAGDTEAFF. In DNA, the CDR3 is TGTGCCAGCATCCGACAGGGGGCGGGGGACACTGAAGCTTTCTTT.